These 25 T cell receptor beta chains were sequenced from one sample in a study of cytomegalovirus exposure and HLA in healthy donors. Clones were read by immunoSEQ multiplex PCR, and TCRdb kept only the in-frame ones, dropping some. The sample records around 98,000 clones, roughly nine tenths being singletons. The sample comprised PBMCs. The receptors stem from a woman in her twenties or thirties in good health and CMV-seronegative.

The chain is built from TRBV5-4 and TRBJ1-1, with 7 bases that match TRBD1. CDR3 length: 15 amino acids. The trim removed 2 bases at V and 0 bases at J, leaving 4 bases unmatched. Germline values: CDR1 SGHNT, CDR2 YYREEE (reference sequence). CDR3 coding DNA: TGTGCCAGCAGCTTAACAGGGGTCATGAACACTGAAGCTTTCTTT. This codes for CASSLTGVMNTEAFF.

The V gene is TRBV27, the J gene TRBJ2-7; 8 bases fit TRBD2. The CDR3 has 13 amino acids. With 0 bases clipped from V and 6 bases from J, the junction kept 1 base outside the gene matches. Germline assignment: CDR1 MNHEY and CDR2 SMNVEV (reference sequence). For the CDR3, the DNA is TGTGCCAGCAGTTTATCGCTAGCGGGCGAGCAGTACTTC. As protein: CASSLSLAGEQYF.

J is TRBJ2-3 and V is TRBV2, with D maybe TRBD2 (6 bases). The CDR3 length is 16 residues. The ends were cut back, 4 bases at V and 0 bases at J, with 14 bases in the middle. From germline, CDR1 is SNHLY and CDR2 FYNNEI. CDR3: CASSAGLASSTDTQYF. The CDR3 DNA reads TGTGCCAGCAGTGCGGGGCTAGCGTCTAGCACAGATACGCAGTATTTT.

J is TRBJ2-1 and V is TRBV5-6; 8 nucleotides match TRBD1. This CDR3 region has 16 residues. CDR1 and CDR2 from the germline V gene are SGHDT and YYEEEE. J was trimmed by 0 bases and V by 5 bases; bases with no gene match: 7. The CDR3 reads CASSKRTGSSYNEQFF. CDR3 DNA: TGTGCCAGCAGTAAACGGACAGGGAGCTCCTACAATGAGCAGTTCTTC.

The chain combines TRBV5-1 with TRBJ2-3; a possible D gene is TRBD2 (5 bases). The CDR3 has 16 amino acids. Trimming removed 0 bases from V and 0 bases from J, with 11 bases in between. CDR1 is SGHRS, CDR2 YFSETQ, per germline. The CDR3 DNA is TGCGCCAGCAGCTTGGGCAGGACTTCTAGCACAGATACGCAGTATTTT. Translating gives CASSLGRTSSTDTQYF. Drawing the rest from reference TRBV5-1 and TRBJ2-3, the complete variable domain is KAGVTQTPRYLIKTRGQQVTLSCSPISGHRSVSWYQQTPGQGLQFLFEYFSETQRNKGNFPGRFSGRQFSNSRSEMNVSTLELGDSALYLCASSLGRTSSTDTQYFGPGTRLTVL.

The chain is built from TRBV27 and TRBJ2-3; possible D gene TRBD1, 5 bases. This CDR3 spans 13 amino acids. Between the trimmed V and J ends, which lost 2 bases and 5 bases, there was a span of 8 bases. Germline V gene lookup returns CDR1 MNHEY and CDR2 SMNVEV (reference sequence). The CDR3 sequence: CASSLNRLDTQYF. CDR3 bases: TGTGCCAGCAGTTTAAACAGGTTAGATACGCAGTATTTT.

The chain joins TRBV28 to TRBJ1-4; D is unclear. The V gene lost 6 bases and the J gene lost 5 bases, with 7 bases spanning the gap. CDR1 MDHEN and CDR2 SYDVKM come from the germline V gene. The CDR3 consists of 12 residues. CDR3 nucleotide sequence: TGTGCCAGCAGCCGACAAAATGAAAAACTGTTTTTT. It is translated as CASSRQNEKLFF.

This clone was counted between two and nine times. The chain uses TRBV19 and TRBJ1-1, with D tentatively TRBD1 (5 bases). V was clipped by 3 bases and J by 1 base, with 9 bases between them. Germline CDR1 LNHDA, CDR2 SQIVND (reference sequence). The CDR3 covers 14 residues. The CDR3 loop is CASSIDSQNTEAFF. The CDR3 DNA reads as TGTGCCAGTAGTATCGACAGCCAGAACACTGAAGCTTTCTTT.

V gene TRBV4-1 combines with J gene TRBJ2-7; D is perhaps TRBD2 (7 bases). The CDR3 has 13 residues. Germline-derived CDR1 and CDR2 are MGHRA and YSYEKL. Deletions cut 5 bases from V and 3 bases from J, with 11 bases between. CDR3 residues: CASSGGGVYEQYF. DNA of the CDR3: TGCGCCAGCAGCGGAGGGGGGGTCTACGAGCAGTACTTC.

The chain recombines TRBV21-1 with TRBJ1-2. TRBV21-1 is flagged as a pseudogene. The CDR3 has 17 residues. The CDR3 reads CASSKGRQGREAYGYTF. CDR3 nucleotides: TGTGCCAGCAGCAAAGGGAGGCAGGGACGGGAGGCCTATGGCTACACCTTC.

The chain links TRBV28 to TRBJ2-2; TRBD1 agrees at 8 bases. After removal of 7 bases from V and 1 base from J, the junction contained 5 bases not matched to a gene. Germline CDR1 MDHEN, CDR2 SYDVKM. The CDR3 totals 15 residues. CDR3 sequence reads: CASIQGAENTGELFF. Here the CDR3 DNA reads TGTGCCAGCATCCAGGGGGCAGAGAACACCGGGGAGCTGTTTTTT.

This clone occurred once. The chain couples TRBV6-4 to TRBJ2-7; tentative D call: TRBD1 (5 bases). V was trimmed by 5 bases and J by 6 bases, leaving 14 bases between them. This CDR3 contains 13 residues. The germline CDR1 and CDR2 sequences are MRHNA and SNTAGT. The CDR3 sequence is CASSSIQGSEQYF. The CDR3 nucleotides read TGTGCCAGCAGTTCCATCCAGGGATCCGAGCAGTACTTC.

The chain uses TRBV4-3 and TRBJ2-3; 9 bases match TRBD2. CDR1 is LGHNA and CDR2 is YSLEER in the germline V gene. Losses at the gene ends were 4 bases for V and 0 bases for J; bases not matched to a gene: 8. The CDR3 loop spans 17 amino acids. This CDR3 is CASSLAGTSFSTDTQYF. The CDR3 DNA reads as TGCGCCAGCAGCCTAGCCGGGACTAGCTTTAGCACAGATACGCAGTATTTT.

The chain combines TRBV4-1 with TRBJ2-5, with TRBD1 identical over 8 bases. Germline CDR1 reads MGHRA; CDR2 reads YSYEKL. CDR3 length: 16 residues. With 1 base clipped from V and 4 bases from J, the junction kept 8 bases outside the gene matches. CDR3 sequence reads: CASSQGTGISVETQYF. CDR3 in DNA: TGCGCCAGCAGCCAAGGGACAGGGATTTCAGTAGAGACCCAGTACTTC.

The rearrangement joins TRBV5-1 to TRBJ2-7; maybe TRBD2 (6 bases). Trimming left V 4 bases short and J 1 base short, with 9 bases between. This CDR3 comprises 13 residues. Germline-derived CDR1 and CDR2 are SGHRS and YFSETQ. The CDR3 here is CASSTGRSYEQYF. CDR3 bases: TGCGCCAGCAGCACGGGGAGGTCCTACGAGCAGTACTTC.

The chain uses TRBV7-8 and TRBJ1-2; TRBD1 matches at 7 bases. V shed 3 bases and J 4 bases; nucleotides not matched to a gene: 11. Germline V gene lookup returns CDR1 SGHVS and CDR2 FQNEAQ. The CDR3 is 16 residues long. The CDR3, as DNA: TGTGCCAGCAGCTTGGGCCTAGACAGGGCCGGCTATGGCTACACCTTC. Translation gives CASSLGLDRAGYGYTF.

This rearrangement joins TRBV27 to TRBJ2-7; TRBD2 matches 12 bases. There are 18 residues in the CDR3. The germline V gene encodes CDR1 MNHEY and CDR2 SMNVEV (reference sequence). The trim removed 3 bases at V and 6 bases at J, leaving 15 bases unmatched. CDR3: CASSFARAGTSGPGEQYF. CDR3 coding DNA: TGTGCCAGCAGTTTTGCACGGGCAGGGACTAGCGGGCCCGGCGAGCAGTACTTC.

The chain couples TRBV7-3 to TRBJ1-1; D may be TRBD1 (5 bases). In germline, CDR1 is SGHTA, CDR2 FQGTGA. V dropped 2 bases and J dropped 4 bases, with 11 bases sitting between them. The CDR3 consists of 14 residues. This chain's CDR3 is CASSLGAGSTEAFF. The CDR3 DNA follows: TGTGCCAGCAGCTTAGGGGCAGGGTCCACTGAAGCTTTCTTT.

The V call is TRBV19, the J call TRBJ1-2; 9 nucleotides agree with TRBD1. The V segment lost 5 bases and the J segment 3 bases; nucleotides outside the gene matches: 7. The CDR3 consists of 15 residues. CDR1 and CDR2 from the germline V gene are LNHDA and SQIVND (reference sequence). The CDR3 is CASSRLRDRDYGYTF. The CDR3 DNA is TGTGCCAGTAGTCGGTTACGGGACAGGGACTATGGCTACACCTTC.

CDR3 DNA: TGTGCCAGCAGCTTTGCGGCGGATCAGCCCCAGCATTTT. It translates to CASSFAADQPQHF. The chain joins TRBV5-6 to TRBJ1-5; D not certain. CDR3 length: 13 residues. Trimming stripped 2 bases from V and 5 bases from J, with 8 bases between. Germline loops: CDR1 SGHDT, CDR2 YYEEEE.

The chain is built from TRBV21-1 and TRBJ2-7; the D call TRBD2 from the table was never checked on the DNA. TRBV21-1 is shown as a pseudogene. The CDR3 is made up of 16 amino acids. CDR3 protein: CASSKAPTSGGYEQYF. In DNA form, the CDR3 reads TGTGCCAGCAGCAAAGCACCGACTAGCGGGGGCTACGAGCAGTACTTC.

J is TRBJ2-7 and V is TRBV27, with D perhaps matching TRBD2 (6 bases). The CDR3 runs 12 residues. Germline V CDR1 and CDR2: MNHEY, SMNVEV (reference sequence). Deletions cut 8 bases from V and 3 bases from J, with 11 bases between. CDR3 amino acids: CASFGSRYEQYF. The CDR3 region has the DNA TGTGCCAGCTTCGGGAGCCGCTACGAGCAGTACTTC.

The genes are TRBV14 and TRBJ2-1, with 11 bases lining up with TRBD2. In germline, CDR1 is SGHDN, CDR2 FVKESK. This CDR3 has 18 residues. V lost 3 bases, J lost 5 bases, and 12 bases stayed unmatched. The CDR3 bases are TGTGCCAGCAGCCACCACTCTATGGGGACTAGCGGTAACAATGAGCAGTTCTTC. Translation: CASSHHSMGTSGNNEQFF.

The J gene is TRBJ2-7, the V gene TRBV7-9, with D perhaps TRBD1 (6 bases). V was trimmed by 4 bases and J by 10 bases, leaving 14 bases between them. Germline-derived CDR1 and CDR2 are SEHNR and FQNEAQ (reference sequence). The CDR3 is made up of 12 amino acids. This CDR3 is CASSSQTGTQYF. Here the CDR3 DNA reads TGTGCCAGCAGCTCGCAGACCGGGACACAGTACTTC.

The V and J genes are TRBV5-4 and TRBJ2-1; 9 positions match TRBD2. After removal of 7 bases from V and 5 bases from J, the junction contained 10 bases not matched to a gene. CDR3 length: 15 residues. The germline V gene has CDR1 SGHNT and CDR2 YYREEE (reference sequence). The CDR3 DNA reads TGTGCCAGCTCCTGGACTAGCGATAGCCACAATGAGCAGTTCTTC. This gives the protein CASSWTSDSHNEQFF.